This T cell receptor beta chain was retrieved from a study of T cell responses to AZD1222 COVID-19 vaccine. Overall study: Pooled together were second doses at about 4 or about 12 weeks. Overall study results and limits: Spike-specific TCR depth and breadth grew after two AZD1222 doses. Sampling that yielded the repertoires occurred only after the peak T cell response. It should be noted that donors were predominantly white British and more often female, and clonal diversity was possibly underestimated.

Profiled with immunoSEQ multiplex PCR; TCRdb holds only in-frame clones, not every one. The table records around 180,000 clones, roughly 92% of them present only once. Remarks on this clone: Its antigen remains unidentified.

Germline V gives CDR1 SGHKS, CDR2 YYEKEE (reference sequence). With V trimmed by 0 bases and J by 4 bases, 5 bases remained unmatched. CDR3 length: 16 amino acids. The TCR sequence derives from an adult in good health. The sequences come from peripheral blood, collected on day 0 of AZD1222 vaccination. The rearrangement links TRBV5-5 to TRBJ2-3; 10 bases match TRBD2. The CDR3 DNA reads TGTGCCAGCAGCTTGGGGTCTAGCGGGGGTGCAGATACGCAGTATTTT. Residues: CASSLGSSGGADTQYF.